Following are 32 T cell receptor beta chains from one sample sequenced in a study of monozygotic twins with cystic fibrosis (dated by TCRdb to 2020 to 2023). The library was prepared using the immunoSEQ multiplex PCR assay. TCRdb's version of the immuneACCESS table is confined to in-frame rearrangements and falls short of the full clone set. An unresolved V gene accounts for under half of the shortfall where checked; the remainder is of unknown origin. The sample yields some 20,000 clones; approximately 97% were counted once. The leading ten clones occupy 1.9% of the sample. Input material: blood. Every receptor here comes from a woman in her thirties with cystic fibrosis.

In its sample, this clone was seen a few times. The rearrangement uses TRBV10-1 and TRBJ2-7; 10 bases align to TRBD2. CDR3 length equals 14 residues. Trimming at V came to 8 bases and at J to 3 bases, leaving 7 bases not matched to a gene. Germline-derived CDR1 and CDR2 are WNHNN and SYGVQD (reference sequence). CDR3 in amino acids: CASPVKRGGYEQYF. The CDR3 DNA sequence: TGCGCCAGCCCAGTGAAGCGGGGGGGCTACGAGCAGTACTTC.

The genes are TRBV4-1 and TRBJ1-4; D is perhaps TRBD1 (6 bases). Germline CDR1 reads MGHRA; CDR2 reads YSYEKL. V was cut by 1 base and J by 7 bases, with 19 bases left in between. The length of the CDR3 is 17 residues. The CDR3 reads CASSQVGVGRGSEKLFF. The CDR3, as DNA: TGCGCCAGCAGCCAAGTCGGGGTGGGCAGGGGATCTGAAAAACTGTTTTTT.

The rearrangement uses TRBV5-5 and TRBJ1-6, with no clear D. In germline, CDR1 is SGHKS, CDR2 YYEKEE (reference sequence). The CDR3 contains 15 residues. Trimming removed 1 base at V and 13 bases at J, with 18 bases between. In DNA, the CDR3 is TGTGCCAGCAGCTTGTTACCCCGCTGGGTAGATCCCCTCCACTTT. This gives the protein CASSLLPRWVDPLHF.

The chain carries TRBV6-1 and TRBJ1-6, with unresolved D. Germline CDR1 reads MNHNS; CDR2 reads SASEGT. The CDR3 has 11 amino acids. V lost 0 bases to trimming and J lost 11 bases, with 2 bases between them. The CDR3 spells CASSEATPLHF. The CDR3 DNA reads as TGTGCCAGCAGTGAAGCGACACCCCTCCACTTT.

This clone was observed a single time. The chain joins TRBV6-5 to TRBJ1-2, with 9 bases aligning to TRBD1. V lost 0 bases to trimming and J lost 5 bases; unmatched junction nucleotides: 4. Germline V gene sequence: CDR1 MNHEY, CDR2 SVGAGI. This CDR3 spans 15 amino acids. CDR3 in DNA: TGTGCCAGCAGTTACTCGGGACAGGGCAAATATGGCTACACCTTC. It specifies CASSYSGQGKYGYTF.

Remarks on this clone: One junction end does not reproduce the germline sequence, and a read error may be involved. The chain carries TRBV2 and TRBJ2-7; tentative D call: TRBD1 (5 bases). This CDR3 has 12 residues. Germline CDR1 SNHLY, CDR2 FYNNEI. This CDR3 is CASGDSSYEQYF. The CDR3 DNA follows: TGTGCCAGCGGTGACAGCTCCTACGAGCAGTACTTC.

The CDR3 nucleotides read TGTGCCAGCAGGACGTTCGGGGGGATGGGCACTGAAGCTTTCTTT. It is translated as CASRTFGGMGTEAFF. The chain has TRBV13 and TRBJ1-1; a possible D gene is TRBD1 (5 bases). Germline CDR1 is PRHDT and CDR2 is FYEKMQ (reference sequence). The CDR3 loop spans 15 amino acids. Trimming cost V 6 bases and J 4 bases, with 18 bases left between them.

V is TRBV25-1 and J is TRBJ1-5; no firm D call. Between the trimmed V and J ends, which lost 4 bases and 6 bases, there was a span of 10 bases. The CDR3 runs 13 residues. Germline CDR1 is MGHDK and CDR2 is SYGVNS. As DNA, the CDR3 is TGTGCCAGCAGTGGGCAGGAGTTTCAGCCCCAGCATTTT. Translated, it gives CASSGQEFQPQHF. Full variable domain (rest looked up from reference TRBV25-1 and TRBJ1-5): EADIYQTPRYLVIGTGKKITLECSQTMGHDKMYWYQQDPGMELHLIHYSYGVNSTEKGDLSSESTVSRIRTEHFPLTLESARPSHTSQYLCASSGQEFQPQHFGDGTRLSIL.

The genes are TRBV5-4 and TRBJ1-2; 11 nucleotides line up with TRBD1. Trimming took 0 bases from V and 2 from J; bases not matched to a gene: 0. CDR1 is SGHNT, CDR2 YYREEE, per germline (reference sequence). There are 15 residues in the CDR3. The CDR3 region has the DNA TGTGCCAGCAGCTTGGGGACAGGGGGCAACTATGGCTACACCTTC. It yields the protein CASSLGTGGNYGYTF.

The V call is TRBV6-6, the J call TRBJ1-2; D is unresolved. Germline values: CDR1 MNHNY, CDR2 SVGAGI (reference sequence). Trimming stripped 8 bases from V and 4 bases from J, with 14 bases between. This CDR3 has 13 residues. The CDR3 here is CASGLESFYGYTF. The CDR3 coding sequence is TGTGCCAGCGGCCTCGAATCCTTCTATGGCTACACCTTC.

The chain uses TRBV11-2 and TRBJ1-1; D perhaps matches TRBD1 (6 bases). CDR1 and CDR2 (germline): SGHAT, FQNNGV. Deletions cut 5 bases from V and 7 bases from J, with 14 bases between. The CDR3 spans 13 residues. DNA of the CDR3: TGTGCCAGCAGCATGACAGGCCGAGTTGAAGCTTTCTTT. It specifies CASSMTGRVEAFF.

The V and J genes are TRBV9 and TRBJ2-5; the D gene is possibly TRBD2 (5 bases). Trimming stripped 3 bases from V and 2 bases from J, with 14 bases between. Germline-derived CDR1 and CDR2 are SGDLS and YYNGEE. The CDR3 length is 15 residues. CDR3 nucleotides: TGTGCCAGCAGCGCAAACCCCCGGGGACAAGAGACCCAGTACTTC. It specifies CASSANPRGQETQYF.

The chain joins TRBV5-1 to TRBJ2-7; perhaps TRBD2 as D (6 bases). This CDR3 contains 14 residues. Between the trimmed V and J ends, which lost 8 bases and 2 bases, there was a span of 17 bases. The germline V gene has CDR1 SGHRS and CDR2 YFSETQ. In DNA form, the CDR3 reads TGCGCCAGTCGGAGGGAGGAAATTACCTACGAGCAGTACTTC. Amino acids: CASRREEITYEQYF.

This chain uses TRBV19 with TRBJ2-5; weak D call: TRBD1 (6 bases). The germline V and J ends were trimmed by 3 bases and 4 bases, with 9 bases remaining between them. This CDR3 contains 13 residues. Germline V gene data show CDR1 as LNHDA and CDR2 as SQIVND (reference sequence). As DNA, the CDR3 is TGTGCCAGTAGTATGGGCAGGGGAGAGACCCAGTACTTC. Its protein is CASSMGRGETQYF.

J is TRBJ1-4 and V is TRBV7-6, with D possibly matching TRBD1 (5 bases). V was pared by 2 bases and J by 8 bases, with 15 bases between. There are 15 residues in the CDR3. The V gene's germline CDR1 is SGHVS and CDR2 FNYEAQ. CDR3: CASSLRGSTLEKLFF. The CDR3 nucleotides are TGTGCCAGCAGCTTAAGGGGCAGTACCCTCGAAAAACTGTTTTTT.

The rearrangement uses TRBV14 and TRBJ2-7; perhaps TRBD1 as D (5 bases). V was cut by 1 base and J by 6 bases, with 13 bases left in between. The CDR3 loop spans 14 amino acids. Germline V gives CDR1 SGHDN, CDR2 FVKESK. The CDR3 DNA reads as TGTGCCAGCAGCCAAGTAGGGGCGAGAGCCGAGCAGTACTTC. It specifies CASSQVGARAEQYF.

The CDR3 here is CASSLGDRDRAEAFF. The CDR3, as DNA: TGCGCCAGCAGCTTGGGGGACCGGGACCGAGCTGAAGCTTTCTTT. V is TRBV5-1 and J is TRBJ1-1; possible D gene TRBD1, 5 bases. Per the germline V gene, CDR1 is SGHRS and CDR2 is YFSETQ. The germline V and J ends were trimmed by 0 bases and 6 bases, with 15 bases remaining between them. This CDR3 region has 15 residues.

This chain uses TRBV28 with TRBJ2-3; 12 bases fit TRBD2. Germline V gene sequence: CDR1 MDHEN, CDR2 SYDVKM. Trimming removed 5 bases from V and 6 bases from J; junction bases left unmatched: 18. The CDR3 consists of 19 residues. The CDR3 DNA sequence: TGTGCCAGCAGTACGAGGACTAGCGGGACCCACGCGAGGGCGGATACGCAGTATTTT. Translation: CASSTRTSGTHARADTQYF.

The chain employs TRBV2 and TRBJ2-7; 8 nucleotides match TRBD1. With 3 bases clipped from V and 6 bases from J, the junction kept 13 bases outside the gene matches. Looked up from germline, CDR1 is SNHLY and CDR2 is FYNNEI. The CDR3 contains 16 residues. Here the CDR3 DNA reads TGTGCCAGCAGTGACGATCCGGACAGGGATAGTCGCGAGCAGTACTTC. Amino acid sequence: CASSDDPDRDSREQYF.

The chain recombines TRBV4-3 with TRBJ2-3; TRBD1 matches at 7 bases. The trim removed 4 bases at V and 6 bases at J, leaving 4 bases unmatched. Germline CDR1 is LGHNA and CDR2 is YSLEER. The CDR3 totals 13 residues. CDR3 region: CASSLLQGDTQYF. The CDR3 region has the DNA TGCGCCAGCAGCCTACTACAGGGGGATACGCAGTATTTT.

The gene calls are TRBV5-1 and TRBJ2-5, with D unclear. The length of the CDR3 is 14 residues. Germline CDR1 SGHRS, CDR2 YFSETQ. V gave up 4 bases and J gave up 5 bases, with 15 bases separating them. The CDR3 DNA is TGCGCCAGCAGCCCAGGTCGGGCGGCGGAGACCCAGTACTTC. Encoded protein: CASSPGRAAETQYF.

V is TRBV5-6 and J is TRBJ2-2; D ambiguous. V lost 1 base and J 6 bases, leaving 7 bases between the germline ends. Per germline, CDR1 SGHDT and CDR2 YYEEEE. This CDR3 contains 13 residues. The CDR3 sequence: CASSLSGAGELFF. The CDR3 nucleotides read TGTGCCAGCAGCTTGTCTGGGGCCGGGGAGCTGTTTTTT. The full variable domain, with the rest looked up from reference TRBV5-6 and TRBJ2-2, is DAGVTQSPTHLIKTRGQQVTLRCSPKSGHDTVSWYQQALGQGPQFIFQYYEEEERQRGNFPDRFSGHQFPNYSSELNVNALLLGDSALYLCASSLSGAGELFFGEGSRLTVL.

The gene calls are TRBV5-8 and TRBJ1-2; the match to TRBD1 covers 9 bases. V dropped 4 bases and J dropped 6; count of bases not matched to a gene: 7. This CDR3 contains 14 residues. Germline V gives CDR1 SGHTS, CDR2 YDEGEE. In nucleotides, the CDR3 is TGTGCCAGCAGCGGCGGGGACAGGGCGGATGGCTACACCTTC. This encodes CASSGGDRADGYTF.

V gene TRBV12-5 combines with J gene TRBJ2-7, with 7 bases aligning to TRBD1. CDR1 and CDR2 from the germline V gene are LGHNT and FRNRAP. The trim removed 6 bases at V and 0 bases at J, leaving 8 bases unmatched. This CDR3 region has 15 residues. The CDR3 DNA reads as TGTGCTAGTGGCTCGGACAGGCCCCGCTCCTACGAGCAGTACTTC. Protein: CASGSDRPRSYEQYF.

The V gene is TRBV25-1, the J gene TRBJ1-3; D perhaps matches TRBD1 (5 bases). Germline V CDR1 and CDR2: MGHDK, SYGVNS. This CDR3 has 15 residues. Trimming removed 2 bases from V and 5 bases from J, with 13 bases in between. The CDR3 spells CASSEGLRGRNTIYF. DNA for the CDR3: TGTGCCAGCAGTGAAGGGTTGAGGGGTCGAAACACCATATATTTT.

The gene calls are TRBV6-1 and TRBJ1-5; TRBD1 is a possible D gene (5 bases). Germline CDR1 and CDR2: MNHNS and SASEGT. The V and J ends lost 6 bases and 4 bases respectively, with 16 bases between them. This CDR3 has 15 residues. CDR3 nucleotide sequence: TGTGCCAGCAGAAGGGACTCCTCACTAAATCAGCCCCAGCATTTT. This codes for CASRRDSSLNQPQHF.

The genes are TRBV4-1 and TRBJ1-5; 7 positions match TRBD1. Unmatched junction bases numbered 8, after V lost 5 bases and J lost 7 bases. CDR3 length: 14 amino acids. Germline CDR1 and CDR2: MGHRA and YSYEKL. The CDR3 spells CASSTQQGSQPQHF. CDR3 DNA: TGCGCCAGCAGCACTCAACAGGGGTCGCAGCCCCAGCATTTT.

This sequence joins TRBV7-2 and TRBJ1-3; D is uncertain. CDR1 is SGHTA, CDR2 FQGNSA, per germline. Trimming left V 2 bases short and J 2 bases short, with 10 bases between. This CDR3 region has 15 residues. CDR3 protein: CASSLKVPPGNTIYF. CDR3 nucleotide sequence: TGTGCCAGCAGCTTAAAGGTCCCCCCTGGAAACACCATATATTTT.

The genes are TRBV7-8 and TRBJ1-1; D unclear. Trimming shortened V by 1 base and J by 7 bases, and 10 bases separated the two germline ends. The CDR3 is 13 amino acids. CDR1 is SGHVS and CDR2 is FQNEAQ in the germline V gene. The chain's CDR3 is CASSLEAALEAFF. DNA for the CDR3: TGTGCCAGCAGCTTAGAGGCAGCCCTTGAAGCTTTCTTT.

The chain has TRBV5-4 and TRBJ1-2; possible D gene TRBD1, 5 bases. Germline assignment: CDR1 SGHNT and CDR2 YYREEE (reference sequence). CDR3 size: 16 residues. Trimming took 7 bases from V and 0 from J, leaving 19 bases between them. DNA of the CDR3: TGTGCCAGCCTCCGGGGGAGAGACATACCTAACTATGGCTACACCTTC. Its translation is CASLRGRDIPNYGYTF.

This sequence joins TRBV4-1 and TRBJ2-7; tentatively, D is TRBD2 (6 bases). V lost 4 bases to trimming and J lost 2 bases, with 21 bases between them. The CDR3 length is 17 residues. CDR1 is MGHRA, CDR2 YSYEKL, per germline. The CDR3 here is CASSPKDTGDLAYEQYF. In DNA, the CDR3 is TGCGCCAGCAGCCCAAAGGACACTGGGGACTTAGCCTACGAGCAGTACTTC.

This sequence joins TRBV6-1 and TRBJ2-2, with TRBD1 identical over 7 bases. Germline lookup yields CDR1 MNHNS and CDR2 SASEGT. The CDR3 spans 15 residues. The V segment lost 8 bases and the J segment 2 bases; nucleotides outside the gene matches: 8. Here the CDR3 reads CASARGSPNTGELFF. The CDR3 region has the DNA TGTGCCAGCGCCAGGGGGAGTCCAAACACCGGGGAGCTGTTTTTT.